Listed below are T cell receptor beta chains from one sample, sequenced in a study of blood T cell repertoires in COVID-19. Data came from immunoSEQ multiplex PCR; TCRdb stores just in-frame clones and leaves some out. This sample yields approximately 310,000 clones, of which around 87% are seen a single time; 1% belongs to the top ten. The sequencing sample was made of peripheral blood. These TCRs come from a man in his fifties with active or convalescent COVID-19. Both conserved end residues are part of each CDR3. The D gene is left open where the match is weak. Rows give clone size only sometimes, using once, few, many, or a class for an expanded clone.

D gene: -
J gene: TRBJ1-3
V gene: TRBV2
clone size: few
CDR3 DNA: TGTGCCAGCAGTGAACGTATAGTCGGAAACACCATATATTTT
CDR3 protein: CASSERIVGNTIYF

D gene: -
J gene: TRBJ1-1
V gene: TRBV10-3
clone size: -
CDR3 DNA: TGTGCCATCAGTGAGTCAACATCTTCGGGGGATGAAGCTTTCTTT
CDR3 protein: CAISESTSSGDEAFF

D gene: -
J gene: TRBJ2-5
V gene: TRBV7-2
clone size: -
CDR3 DNA: TGTGCCAGCAGCACCCGACTAGGAGGGGAGACCCAGTACTTC
CDR3 protein: CASSTRLGGETQYF

D gene: -
J gene: TRBJ1-1
V gene: TRBV29-1
clone size: -
CDR3 DNA: TGCAGCGCATTACAGAACCAAGCTTTCTTT
CDR3 protein: CSALQNQAFF

D gene: -
J gene: TRBJ1-1
V gene: TRBV10-3
clone size: -
CDR3 DNA: TGTGCCATCACCGGACGGGAGAACACTGAAGCTTTCTTT
CDR3 protein: CAITGRENTEAFF

D gene: -
J gene: TRBJ1-1
V gene: TRBV7-9
clone size: -
CDR3 DNA: TGTGCCAGCAGCTTAGGTGGGGGCGCGAACACTGAAGCTTTCTTT
CDR3 protein: CASSLGGGANTEAFF

D gene: -
J gene: TRBJ2-6
V gene: TRBV3-1/TRBV3-2
clone size: -
CDR3 DNA: TGTGCCAGCAGCCACGACGGAGAATCTGGGGCCAACGTCCTGACTTTC
CDR3 protein: CASSHDGESGANVLTF

D gene: -
J gene: TRBJ2-1
V gene: TRBV24-1
clone size: -
CDR3 DNA: TGTGCCACCAGTGATTTCAGCGAGACCTACAATGAGCAGTTCTTC
CDR3 protein: CATSDFSETYNEQFF

D gene: TRBD1
J gene: TRBJ1-1
V gene: TRBV28
clone size: -
CDR3 DNA: TGTGCCAGCAGTCCAGAGACAGGGGGATACACTGAAGCTTTCTTT
CDR3 protein: CASSPETGGYTEAFF

D gene: TRBD1
J gene: TRBJ2-1
V gene: TRBV5-4
clone size: -
CDR3 DNA: TGTGCCAGCAGCTTGGCTGTGGGACAGGGGGGGGGTGAGCAGTTCTTC
CDR3 protein: CASSLAVGQGGGEQFF

D gene: TRBD1
J gene: TRBJ1-2
V gene: TRBV7-2
clone size: -
CDR3 DNA: TGTGCCAGCAGCAGAGGGACAGGGTCCGGCTACACCTTC
CDR3 protein: CASSRGTGSGYTF

D gene: TRBD1
J gene: TRBJ2-1
V gene: TRBV30
clone size: -
CDR3 DNA: TGTGCCTGGAGGGCCGGGACAGGGGGATACAATGAGCAGTTCTTC
CDR3 protein: CAWRAGTGGYNEQFF

D gene: TRBD1
J gene: TRBJ1-4
V gene: TRBV7-9
clone size: once
CDR3 DNA: TGTGCCAGCAGCTTATTCCCGGAGGGGGCGAATAATGAAAAACTGTTTTTT
CDR3 protein: CASSLFPEGANNEKLFF

D gene: TRBD2
J gene: TRBJ2-1
V gene: TRBV28
clone size: -
CDR3 DNA: TGTGCCAGCAGTTTGGGTACGGGAGGGAGCAATGAGCAGTTCTTC
CDR3 protein: CASSLGTGGSNEQFF

D gene: -
J gene: TRBJ2-5
V gene: TRBV24-1
clone size: -
CDR3 DNA: TGTGCCACCAGGGGCGGGGCGGAGGAGACCCAGTACTTC
CDR3 protein: CATRGGAEETQYF

D gene: TRBD2
J gene: TRBJ2-1
V gene: TRBV5-6
clone size: -
CDR3 DNA: TGTGCCAGCAGCTACGGACTAGCGGATGACTGGAGCTCCTACAATGAGCAGTTCTTC
CDR3 protein: CASSYGLADDWSSYNEQFF

D gene: -
J gene: TRBJ1-1
V gene: TRBV11-2
clone size: -
CDR3 DNA: TGTGCCAGCAGCGGGGGACACTTCTCGGAAGCTTTCTTT
CDR3 protein: CASSGGHFSEAFF

D gene: -
J gene: TRBJ2-3
V gene: TRBV13
clone size: -
CDR3 DNA: TGTGCCAGCAGCTTAGGGTCCAGGGACACAGATACGCAGTATTTT
CDR3 protein: CASSLGSRDTDTQYF

D gene: TRBD2
J gene: TRBJ2-7
V gene: TRBV11-2
clone size: -
CDR3 DNA: TGTGCCAGCAGCTCCAGACTAGCGGGCCTTGCCTACGAGCAGTACTTC
CDR3 protein: CASSSRLAGLAYEQYF

D gene: TRBD1
J gene: TRBJ2-1
V gene: TRBV2
clone size: -
CDR3 DNA: TGTGCCAGCGGACGGGACAGGGTCAATGAGCAGTTCTTC
CDR3 protein: CASGRDRVNEQFF

D gene: TRBD2
J gene: TRBJ2-3
V gene: TRBV7-2
clone size: few
CDR3 DNA: TGTGCCAGCAGCTTTGTAGCGGGGGGGCAGGGAGATACGCAGTATTTT
CDR3 protein: CASSFVAGGQGDTQYF

D gene: -
J gene: TRBJ1-4
V gene: TRBV6-5
clone size: few
CDR3 DNA: TGTGCCACCAGCTCCTTGGGGGGAGATGAAAAACTGTTTTTT
CDR3 protein: CATSSLGGDEKLFF

D gene: -
J gene: TRBJ2-2
V gene: TRBV5-1
clone size: -
CDR3 DNA: TGCGCCAGCATGGCGGGATCGTACACCGGGGAGCTGTTTTTT
CDR3 protein: CASMAGSYTGELFF

D gene: TRBD1
J gene: TRBJ2-5
V gene: TRBV19
clone size: -
CDR3 DNA: TGTGCCAGTAGTAGGACAGGGAGCCAAGAGACCCAGTACTTC
CDR3 protein: CASSRTGSQETQYF

D gene: TRBD1
J gene: TRBJ2-5
V gene: TRBV5-1
clone size: -
CDR3 DNA: TGCGCCAGCAGCCCGAACGGACAGGGCGGAGAGACCCAGTACTTC
CDR3 protein: CASSPNGQGGETQYF

D gene: -
J gene: TRBJ1-2
V gene: TRBV6-2/TRBV6-3
clone size: -
CDR3 DNA: TGTGCCAGCAGTGAGGACAGCTATGGCTACACCTTC
CDR3 protein: CASSEDSYGYTF

D gene: TRBD1
J gene: TRBJ1-3
V gene: TRBV11-2
clone size: -
CDR3 DNA: TGTGCCAGCAGATTAAACAGGGGGCAAGGAAACACCATATATTTT
CDR3 protein: CASRLNRGQGNTIYF

D gene: TRBD2
J gene: TRBJ2-1
V gene: TRBV24-1
clone size: -
CDR3 DNA: TGTGCCACCAGTGAGGGACTAGCGGTATCCAATGAGCAGTTCTTC
CDR3 protein: CATSEGLAVSNEQFF

D gene: TRBD1
J gene: TRBJ1-1
V gene: TRBV2
clone size: -
CDR3 DNA: TGTGCCAGCAGTTATACTTGGACAGGGGGGAACACTGAAGCTTTCTTT
CDR3 protein: CASSYTWTGGNTEAFF

D gene: TRBD2
J gene: TRBJ2-4
V gene: TRBV6-1
clone size: -
CDR3 DNA: TGTGCCAGCAGTGAAGTGAGGACTAGCGGGAGACTAGCATTTCAGTACTTC
CDR3 protein: CASSEVRTSGRLAFQYF

D gene: -
J gene: TRBJ1-2
V gene: TRBV30
clone size: -
CDR3 DNA: TGTGCCTGGAGTGGAATGGGGGCAGGGTACTATGGCTACACCTTC
CDR3 protein: CAWSGMGAGYYGYTF

D gene: -
J gene: TRBJ2-2
V gene: TRBV28
clone size: -
CDR3 DNA: TGTGCCAGCAGTTTAGGCCAGGGGTACACCGGGGAGCTGTTTTTT
CDR3 protein: CASSLGQGYTGELFF

D gene: TRBD1
J gene: TRBJ2-2
V gene: TRBV5-1
clone size: -
CDR3 DNA: TGCGCCAGCAGCTTGGGGGCCCCGGGACAGGGGGCGAACACCGGGGAGCTGTTTTTT
CDR3 protein: CASSLGAPGQGANTGELFF

D gene: TRBD1
J gene: TRBJ1-1
V gene: TRBV19
clone size: -
CDR3 DNA: TGTGCCAGTAGGGTCAGGGGGCCTAGGGGGAGTGAAGCTTTCTTT
CDR3 protein: CASRVRGPRGSEAFF

D gene: TRBD1
J gene: TRBJ1-6
V gene: TRBV23-1
clone size: few
CDR3 DNA: TGCGCCAGCAGGACCACAGGGGGCAGGATAGGGTCCTCCTATAATTCACCCCTCCACTTT
CDR3 protein: CASRTTGGRIGSSYNSPLHF

D gene: -
J gene: TRBJ1-6
V gene: TRBV6-1
clone size: -
CDR3 DNA: TGTGCCAGCAGTGAACTGGACACCCAATCACCCCTCCACTTT
CDR3 protein: CASSELDTQSPLHF

D gene: TRBD1
J gene: TRBJ2-5
V gene: TRBV6-4
clone size: -
CDR3 DNA: TGTGCCAGCAGTCCCGGACAGGGCAAAGGAGAGACCCAGTACTTC
CDR3 protein: CASSPGQGKGETQYF